Detailed here is one TCR beta chain. For the second PCR, which ran for roughly 6 to 12 cycles, a sample-barcoded 5' primer and a J-beta primer mix were used. Each CDR3 protein is one row after TCRdb ran MiXCR on the 5' RACE reads. The profile shows about 1.4 million distinct CDR3 sequences, roughly 64% of them singletons. The sample comes from a study of blood T cells in healthy people across ages. CDR1 MNHEY and CDR2 SVGAGI come from the germline V gene. This CDR3 has 17 amino acids. V shed 0 bases and J 1 base; nucleotides not matched to a gene: 7. V gene TRBV6-5 combines with J gene TRBJ2-3, with 7 bases fitting TRBD2. Sequencing used blood. The TCR sequence derives from a man between 18 and 29 years old in good health. CDR3 protein: CASSYSPWGGGTDTQYF. CDR3 DNA sequence: TGTGCCAGCAGTTACTCCCCCTGGGGGGGTGGCACAGATACGCAGTATTTT.